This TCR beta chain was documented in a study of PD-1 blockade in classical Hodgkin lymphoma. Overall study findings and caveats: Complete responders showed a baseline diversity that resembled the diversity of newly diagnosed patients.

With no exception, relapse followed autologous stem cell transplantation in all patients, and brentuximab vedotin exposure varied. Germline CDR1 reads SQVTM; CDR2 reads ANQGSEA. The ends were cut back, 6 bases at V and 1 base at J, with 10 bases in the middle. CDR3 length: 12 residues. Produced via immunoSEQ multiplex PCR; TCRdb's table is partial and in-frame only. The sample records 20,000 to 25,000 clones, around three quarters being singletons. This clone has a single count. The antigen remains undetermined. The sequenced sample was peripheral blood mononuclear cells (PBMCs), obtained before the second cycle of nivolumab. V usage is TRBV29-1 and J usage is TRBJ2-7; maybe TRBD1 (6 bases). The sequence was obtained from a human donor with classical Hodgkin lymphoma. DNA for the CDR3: TGCAGCGTCCGGGACACATCCTACGAGCAGTACTTC. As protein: CSVRDTSYEQYF.